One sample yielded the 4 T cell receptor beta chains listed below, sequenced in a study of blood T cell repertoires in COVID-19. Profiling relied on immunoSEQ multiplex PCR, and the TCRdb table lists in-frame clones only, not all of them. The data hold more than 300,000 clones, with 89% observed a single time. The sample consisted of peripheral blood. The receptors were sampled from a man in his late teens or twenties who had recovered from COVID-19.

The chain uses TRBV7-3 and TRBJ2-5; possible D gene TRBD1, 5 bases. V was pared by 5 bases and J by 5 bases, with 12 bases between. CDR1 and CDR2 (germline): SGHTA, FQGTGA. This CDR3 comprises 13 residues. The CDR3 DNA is TGTGCCAGCAGCCCAGACAGACAGGAGACCCAGTACTTC. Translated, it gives CASSPDRQETQYF.

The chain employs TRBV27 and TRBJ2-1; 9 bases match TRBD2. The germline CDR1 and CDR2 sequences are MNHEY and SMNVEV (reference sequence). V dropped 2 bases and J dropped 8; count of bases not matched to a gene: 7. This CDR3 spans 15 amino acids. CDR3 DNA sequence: TGTGCCAGCAGTTTAGTTTCTAGCGGGGACGATGAGCAGTTCTTC. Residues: CASSLVSSGDDEQFF.

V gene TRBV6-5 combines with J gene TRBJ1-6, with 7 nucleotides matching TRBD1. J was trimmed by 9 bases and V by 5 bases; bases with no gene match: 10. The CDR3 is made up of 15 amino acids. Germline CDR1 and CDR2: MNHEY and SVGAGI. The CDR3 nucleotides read TGTGCCAGCAGTCCAAGGGACAGCAAGACTTCACCCCTCCACTTT. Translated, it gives CASSPRDSKTSPLHF.

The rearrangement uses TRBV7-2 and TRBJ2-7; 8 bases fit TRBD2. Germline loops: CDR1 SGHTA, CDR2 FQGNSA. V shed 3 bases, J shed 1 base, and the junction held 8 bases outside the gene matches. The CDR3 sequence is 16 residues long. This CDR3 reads CASSFAGTRVSYEQYF. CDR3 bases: TGTGCCAGCAGCTTCGCCGGGACTAGGGTTTCCTACGAGCAGTACTTC.